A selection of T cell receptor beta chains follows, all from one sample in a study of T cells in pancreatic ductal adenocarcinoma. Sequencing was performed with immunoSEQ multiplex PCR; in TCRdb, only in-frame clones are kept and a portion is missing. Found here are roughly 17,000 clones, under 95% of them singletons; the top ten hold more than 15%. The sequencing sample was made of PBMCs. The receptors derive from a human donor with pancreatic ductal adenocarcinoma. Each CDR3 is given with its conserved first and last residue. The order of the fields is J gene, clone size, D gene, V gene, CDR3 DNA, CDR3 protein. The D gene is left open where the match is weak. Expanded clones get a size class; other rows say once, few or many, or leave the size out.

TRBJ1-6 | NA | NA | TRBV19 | TGTGCCAGTAGTATGTGGGGGGCGCGAAATTCACCCCTCCACTTT | CASSMWGARNSPLHF
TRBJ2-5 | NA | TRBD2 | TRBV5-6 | TGTGCCAGCAGCCGACTAGCGGGCTCTCAAGAGACCCAGTACTTC | CASSRLAGSQETQYF
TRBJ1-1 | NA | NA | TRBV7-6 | TGTGCCAGCAGCTTAGCGTTGAACACTGAAGCTTTCTTT | CASSLALNTEAFF
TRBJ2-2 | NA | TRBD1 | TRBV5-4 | TGTGCCAGCAGCTTGGTGACAGGGGGGAGCACCGGGGAGCTGTTTTTT | CASSLVTGGSTGELFF
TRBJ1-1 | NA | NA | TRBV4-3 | TGCGCCAGCAGCCAAGGTACCTTGGTCATGAACACTGAAGCTTTCTTT | CASSQGTLVMNTEAFF
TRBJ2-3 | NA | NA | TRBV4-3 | TGCGCCAGCAGCCAAGATCCCCGGGCCGGCACAGATACGCAGTATTTT | CASSQDPRAGTDTQYF
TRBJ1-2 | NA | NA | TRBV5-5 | TGTGCCAGCAGCCAAGGACAGATTTATGGCTACACCTTC | CASSQGQIYGYTF
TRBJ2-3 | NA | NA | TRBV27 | TGTGCCAGCAGTCTCCGGACGGCCAGCACAGATACGCAGTATTTT | CASSLRTASTDTQYF
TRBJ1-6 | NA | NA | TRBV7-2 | TGTGCCAGCAGCTTTACAGGGATATTGTCACCCCTCCACTTT | CASSFTGILSPLHF
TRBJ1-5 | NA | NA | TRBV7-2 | TGTGCCAGCAGCTTAGAAGGGACAAGAAATCAGCCCCAGCATTTT | CASSLEGTRNQPQHF
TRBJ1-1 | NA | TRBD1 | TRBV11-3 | TGTGCCAGCAGCCTTCCCCGAATCGGACAGGGGGGAAGTTACACTGAAGCTTTCTTT | CASSLPRIGQGGSYTEAFF
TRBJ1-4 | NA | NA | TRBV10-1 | TGCGCCAGCAGTGATGGGCAGAATGAAAAACTGTTTTTT | CASSDGQNEKLFF
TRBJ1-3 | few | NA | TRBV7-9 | TGTGCCAGCAGCTTAGCGCGTATGTTCAGCTCTGGAAACACCATATATTTT | CASSLARMFSSGNTIYF
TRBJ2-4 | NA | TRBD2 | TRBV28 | TGTGCCAGCAGTTTATTTCGTCGCGGGAGGGCCGGGGCCAAAAACATTCAGTACTTC | CASSLFRRGRAGAKNIQYF
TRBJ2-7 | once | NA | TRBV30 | TGTGCCTGGAGTGTACTTCGACGAGCTCTTGGCTACGAGCAGTACTTC | CAWSVLRRALGYEQYF
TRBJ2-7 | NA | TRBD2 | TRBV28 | TGTGCCAGCAGTACGGGACTAGCGGGACCAGTGGTGACCTACGAGCAGTACTTC | CASSTGLAGPVVTYEQYF
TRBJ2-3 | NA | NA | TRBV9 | TGTGCCAGCAGCACACCTCTAGGTAGCACAGATACGCAGTATTTT | CASSTPLGSTDTQYF
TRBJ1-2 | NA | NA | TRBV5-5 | TGTGCCAGCAGCCCATCGGCGGGGGGGGGTCGGTATGGCTACACCTTC | CASSPSAGGGRYGYTF
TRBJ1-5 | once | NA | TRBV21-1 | TGTGCCAGCAGCAAAGTTCGGGACAGGGGTCGCAATCAGCCCCAGCATTTT | CASSKVRDRGRNQPQHF
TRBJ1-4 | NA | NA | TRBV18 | TGTGCCAGCTCACATAACAGAGATTCGGGTGAAAAACTGTTTTTT | CASSHNRDSGEKLFF
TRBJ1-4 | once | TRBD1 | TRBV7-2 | TGTGCCAGCAGCTTAGCCCGGGACAGGGGTTTAATTAATGAAAAACTGTTTTTT | CASSLARDRGLINEKLFF
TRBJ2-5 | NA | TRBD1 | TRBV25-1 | TGTGCCAGCAGCGGGTGGGACAGGAGTTTGGGCCAGTACTTC | CASSGWDRSLGQYF
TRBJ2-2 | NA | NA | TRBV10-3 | TGTGCCATCAGTGAACTTCCCCGGGGGCGCTTCCCCGGGGAGCTGTTTTTT | CAISELPRGRFPGELFF
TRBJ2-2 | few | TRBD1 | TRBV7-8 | TGTGCCAGCAGCTTAGCGCGGACAGGGGGCGCTTTTGCCAACACCGGGGAGCTGTTTTTT | CASSLARTGGAFANTGELFF
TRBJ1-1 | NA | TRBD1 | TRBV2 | TGTGCCAGCAGTGAAGCGCCAGGGGGCATGAACACTGAAGCTTTCTTT | CASSEAPGGMNTEAFF
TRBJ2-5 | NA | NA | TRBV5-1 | TGCGCCAGCAGCTTGGCCTTAAGGGAGACCCAGTACTTC | CASSLALRETQYF
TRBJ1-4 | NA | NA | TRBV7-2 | TGTGCCAGCAGCTTAGCGCTGATCAGGGGAGGGAGCGAAAAACTGTTTTTT | CASSLALIRGGSEKLFF
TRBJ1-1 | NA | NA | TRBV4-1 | TGCGCCAGCAGCCAACTCGATATGGGATTTCGGCGGCGGACTGAAGCTTTCTTT | CASSQLDMGFRRRTEAFF